These 27 T cell receptor beta chains share one sample of origin, sequenced in a study of CD8+ T cells in alopecia areata. Extracted RNA was reverse transcribed into cDNA, the sequencing template. Assay: immunoSEQ multiplex PCR; the TCRdb copy retains only in-frame clones and omits some. Of 100,000 to 150,000 clones listed, approximately 57% are singletons. Treatment denoted: oral pan-JAK inhibitor, 5-10 mg twice daily. Source: CD4+ T cells sorted from blood, taken at week 4, from a patient treated with tofacitinib. These receptors were collected from a human donor with alopecia areata.

The J gene is TRBJ2-7, the V gene TRBV19, with D possibly TRBD1 on 6 matching bases. Germline V gene lookup returns CDR1 LNHDA and CDR2 SQIVND (reference sequence). With 1 base removed from V and 4 bases from J, the gap between germline ends came to 11 bases. The CDR3 extends over 14 amino acids. This chain's CDR3 is CASSIAGDEYEQYF. As DNA, the CDR3 is TGTGCCAGTAGTATAGCAGGGGACGAATACGAGCAGTACTTC.

This clone was counted a single time. This chain joins TRBV29-1 and TRBJ2-5; a weak D match, TRBD1 (6 bases). The CDR3 sequence is 14 residues long. V was pared by 3 bases and J by 7 bases, with 18 bases between. Germline V gene sequence: CDR1 SQVTM, CDR2 ANQGSEA. The CDR3 region has the DNA TGCAGCGTTGAGCAGGGGCTACCAGTTGGGACCCAGTACTTC. Translating gives CSVEQGLPVGTQYF. Supplemented by reference TRBV29-1 and TRBJ2-5, the full variable domain reads SAVISQKPSRDICQRGTSLTIQCQVDSQVTMMFWYRQQPGQSLTLIATANQGSEATYESGFVIDKFPISRPNLTFSTLTVSNMSPEDSSIYLCSVEQGLPVGTQYFGPGTRLLVL.

This rearrangement joins TRBV9 to TRBJ1-5, with no clear D. V was trimmed by 9 bases and J by 2 bases, leaving 15 bases between them. CDR3 length: 14 amino acids. Germline V gene sequence: CDR1 SGDLS, CDR2 YYNGEE. CDR3 sequence (DNA): TGTGCCACCCCCCCGGCACAGTGCAATCAGCCCCAGCATTTT. Protein sequence: CATPPAQCNQPQHF.

The DNA of the CDR3 is TGTGCCAGCAGCGACACAGGGCAGGGAGGGGAGACCCAGTACTTC. This sequence encodes CASSDTGQGGETQYF. The rearrangement joins TRBV25-1 to TRBJ2-5; maybe TRBD2 (7 bases). The CDR3 is 15 residues long. The V end was cut by 6 bases, the J end by 5 bases, with 19 bases between. CDR1 is MGHDK and CDR2 is SYGVNS in the germline V gene.

The chain combines TRBV7-8 with TRBJ1-1; no reliable D call. V was pared by 3 bases and J by 6 bases, with 11 bases between. The germline gives CDR1 SGHVS, CDR2 FQNEAQ. The CDR3 loop spans 13 amino acids. The CDR3 sequence: CASSFPGVAEAFF. The DNA of the CDR3 is TGTGCCAGCAGCTTTCCGGGTGTGGCTGAAGCTTTCTTT.

This clone was found a few times. CDR3 nucleotide sequence: TGTGCCAGCGGACTAGTCGGGGAGACCCAGTACTTC. Translated: CASGLVGETQYF. The chain recombines TRBV6-5 with TRBJ2-5; 7 bases fit TRBD2. The germline V gene has CDR1 MNHEY and CDR2 SVGAGI. The CDR3 consists of 12 residues. V trimming: 8 bases; J trimming: 5 bases; junction bases outside the gene matches: 5.

The chain recombines TRBV9 with TRBJ1-3, with D hard to call. Germline V gives CDR1 SGDLS, CDR2 YYNGEE. The length of the CDR3 is 12 residues. Between the trimmed V and J ends, which lost 3 bases and 3 bases, there was a span of 4 bases. CDR3 in amino acids: CASSANGNTIYF. The CDR3 DNA reads as TGTGCCAGCAGCGCCAATGGAAACACCATATATTTT.

The V call is TRBV15, the J call TRBJ1-2; D unresolved. Germline V CDR1 and CDR2: LNHNV, YYDKDF (reference sequence). This CDR3 contains 14 residues. Trimming left V 0 bases short and J 4 bases short, with 9 bases between. The CDR3: CATSREEGSYGYTF. The CDR3 bases are TGTGCCACCAGCAGAGAAGAGGGATCCTATGGCTACACCTTC.

Only a few counts were recorded for this clone. This rearrangement joins TRBV28 to TRBJ2-7, with D tentatively TRBD2 (6 bases). The V and J ends lost 2 bases and 4 bases respectively, with 21 bases between them. CDR3 length: 17 residues. Germline V gives CDR1 MDHEN, CDR2 SYDVKM. The CDR3 region is CASSLTGAGSYWYEQYF. As DNA, the CDR3 is TGTGCCAGCAGTTTAACGGGCGCGGGGTCCTACTGGTACGAGCAGTACTTC.

This clone was counted a few times. The chain is built from TRBV5-4 and TRBJ1-1; D unresolved. V shed 1 base and J shed 3 bases, with 13 bases lying between them. The CDR3 extends over 15 amino acids. CDR1 and CDR2 (germline): SGHNT, YYREEE (reference sequence). The CDR3 DNA reads TGTGCCAGCAGCTTGACTCCAGAGGCGGACACTGAAGCTTTCTTT. Translation: CASSLTPEADTEAFF.

This sequence joins TRBV2 and TRBJ1-5, with D possibly matching TRBD1 (5 bases). The germline V gene encodes CDR1 SNHLY and CDR2 FYNNEI. The V end was cut by 0 bases, the J end by 2 bases, with 17 bases between. The length of the CDR3 is 18 residues. DNA of the CDR3: TGTGCCAGCAGTGAAGCGGGACGGATGATTTGGGGCAATCAGCCCCAGCATTTT. It yields the protein CASSEAGRMIWGNQPQHF.

The chain uses TRBV5-1 and TRBJ2-5, with 10 bases fitting TRBD1. Per the germline V gene, CDR1 is SGHRS and CDR2 is YFSETQ. The CDR3 is 14 residues long. The V segment lost 3 bases and the J segment 4 bases; nucleotides outside the gene matches: 3. The CDR3 loop reads CASSSGTGVETQYF. As DNA, the CDR3 is TGCGCCAGCAGCTCTGGGACAGGGGTAGAGACCCAGTACTTC.

This clone was seen a handful of times. This chain connects TRBV7-3 to TRBJ1-1; tentatively, D is TRBD1 (6 bases). Trimming cost V 0 bases and J 6 bases, with 11 bases left between them. The CDR3 runs 14 residues. Germline V gene lookup returns CDR1 SGHTA and CDR2 FQGTGA. The CDR3 spells CASSLTYRDPEAFF. CDR3 nucleotide sequence: TGTGCCAGCAGCTTAACGTACAGGGACCCTGAAGCTTTCTTT. The variable domain in full, completed from reference TRBV7-3 and TRBJ1-1, reads GAGVSQTPSNKVTEKGKYVELRCDPISGHTALYWYRQSLGQGPEFLIYFQGTGAADDSGLPNDRFFAVRPEGSVSTLKIQRTERGDSAVYLCASSLTYRDPEAFFGQGTRLTVV.

V is TRBV30 and J is TRBJ1-6, with D perhaps matching TRBD1 (6 bases). Trimming left V 4 bases short and J 10 bases short, with 14 bases between. The CDR3 sequence is 13 residues long. Germline V gene sequence: CDR1 GTSNPN, CDR2 SVGIG (reference sequence). CDR3 residues: CAWNLQGGSPLHF. CDR3 DNA sequence: TGTGCCTGGAATTTACAGGGAGGATCACCCCTCCACTTT.

Turning to this clone: The sample contains more than one DNA sequence encoding this CDR3. The genes are TRBV30 and TRBJ1-2; 8 bases agree with TRBD1. Germline loops: CDR1 GTSNPN, CDR2 SVGIG (reference sequence). Unmatched junction bases numbered 0, after V lost 1 base and J lost 8 bases. The CDR3 loop spans 11 amino acids. The CDR3 spells CAWSAGGGYTF. The DNA of the CDR3 is TGTGCCTGGAGTGCAGGGGGCGGCTACACCTTC.

This clone was seen just once. This chain uses TRBV5-4 with TRBJ1-1, with D hard to call. The CDR3 is 14 amino acids. The V end lost 4 bases, the J end lost 4 bases, and 14 bases lay between the germline ends. Germline V gene sequence: CDR1 SGHNT, CDR2 YYREEE (reference sequence). The CDR3 DNA reads TGTGCCAGCAGCAAAACAGATTCTGTCACTGAAGCTTTCTTT. Protein sequence: CASSKTDSVTEAFF.

The rearrangement uses TRBV5-6 and TRBJ1-1, with D perhaps matching TRBD1 (5 bases). V lost 4 bases, J lost 1 base, and 11 bases lay in between. Germline V CDR1 and CDR2: SGHDT, YYEEEE. This CDR3 contains 14 residues. In DNA form, the CDR3 reads TGTGCCAGCAGCCCCGGGGGAAGGAACACTGAAGCTTTCTTT. Its protein is CASSPGGRNTEAFF.

The V gene is TRBV30, the J gene TRBJ1-2, with 7 nucleotides matching TRBD1. The trim removed 2 bases at V and 2 bases at J, leaving 2 bases unmatched. The germline V gene encodes CDR1 GTSNPN and CDR2 SVGIG (reference sequence). CDR3 length equals 13 residues. This CDR3 reads CAWSRDSNYGYTF. For the CDR3, the DNA is TGTGCCTGGAGTAGGGACAGCAACTATGGCTACACCTTC.

This clone came up once. This chain joins TRBV5-4 and TRBJ2-5; 8 nucleotides align to TRBD1. V lost 3 bases and J lost 3; bases outside the gene matches: 4. There are 14 residues in the CDR3. Germline V gene sequence: CDR1 SGHNT, CDR2 YYREEE (reference sequence). The CDR3, as DNA: TGTGCCAGCAGCTCAAAGGACAGGGAAGAGACCCAGTACTTC. It is translated as CASSSKDREETQYF.

The chain recombines TRBV6-5 with TRBJ1-6, with 10 bases identical to TRBD1. There are 16 residues in the CDR3. V was clipped by 2 bases and J by 12 bases; unmatched bases: 10. The germline gives CDR1 MNHEY, CDR2 SVGAGI. The CDR3: CASSYTSGTGVLPLHF. In DNA, the CDR3 is TGTGCCAGCAGTTACACCTCCGGGACAGGGGTTTTACCCCTCCACTTT.

This chain joins TRBV4-3 and TRBJ2-6; D gene uncertain. The V end was cut by 3 bases, the J end by 0 bases, with 12 bases between. Germline V gene lookup returns CDR1 LGHNA and CDR2 YSLEER. The CDR3 runs 17 residues. The CDR3 DNA is TGCGCCAGCAGCCAGGTCGTTCCGAGCTCTGGGGCCAACGTCCTGACTTTC. This gives the protein CASSQVVPSSGANVLTF.

This clone was detected only once. The chain couples TRBV30 to TRBJ1-2, with TRBD1 as a possible D gene (5 bases). V lost 1 base and J 8 bases, leaving 11 bases between the germline ends. The germline gives CDR1 GTSNPN, CDR2 SVGIG (reference sequence). This CDR3 is built from 12 residues. CDR3 sequence (DNA): TGTGCCTGGAGTGCGGGGGTTGGCGGCTACACCTTC. Its translation: CAWSAGVGGYTF.

The gene calls are TRBV28 and TRBJ2-7; 11 positions agree with TRBD2. The germline V gene encodes CDR1 MDHEN and CDR2 SYDVKM. The CDR3 extends over 14 amino acids. Losses at the gene ends were 5 bases for V and 5 bases for J; bases not matched to a gene: 5. This chain's CDR3 is CASSLAGGSHEQYF. The CDR3 region has the DNA TGTGCCAGCAGTCTAGCGGGAGGAAGCCACGAGCAGTACTTC.

This clone was picked up a small number of times. The CDR3 bases are TGTGCCAGCAGCTTTACAGGTGCAACTAATGAAAAACTGTTTTTT. This encodes CASSFTGATNEKLFF. The V gene is TRBV7-9, the J gene TRBJ1-4; tentatively, D is TRBD1 (5 bases). V lost 3 bases and J 0 bases, leaving 8 bases between the germline ends. Germline values: CDR1 SEHNR, CDR2 FQNEAQ (reference sequence). The CDR3 is made up of 15 amino acids.

The genes are TRBV28 and TRBJ2-4; D gene ambiguous. This CDR3 region has 14 residues. In germline, CDR1 is MDHEN, CDR2 SYDVKM. Trimming pared 3 bases from V and 2 bases from J, leaving 8 bases between. CDR3 loop: CASSFQRTKNIQYF. DNA of the CDR3: TGTGCCAGCAGTTTTCAGCGAACCAAAAACATTCAGTACTTC.

This clone was seen just once. The J gene is TRBJ2-7, the V gene TRBV27; perhaps TRBD2 as D (7 bases). From germline, CDR1 is MNHEY and CDR2 SMNVEV (reference sequence). Between the trimmed V and J ends, which lost 5 bases and 7 bases, there was a span of 15 bases. This CDR3 contains 13 residues. The CDR3 protein is CASSPRGAREQYF. As DNA, the CDR3 is TGTGCCAGCAGTCCCCGGGGGGCGAGGGAGCAGTACTTC.

For the CDR3, the DNA is TGTGCCTGGAGCCCAGTCATTCGGACCGGGGAGCTGTTTTTT. Amino acid sequence: CAWSPVIRTGELFF. The chain has TRBV30 and TRBJ2-2; unclear D gene. Germline assignment: CDR1 GTSNPN and CDR2 SVGIG (reference sequence). The V and J ends lost 3 bases and 5 bases respectively, with 13 bases between them. This CDR3 spans 14 amino acids. Full variable domain (outside the CDR3, taken from reference TRBV30 and TRBJ2-2): SQTIHQWPATLVQPVGSPLSLECTVEGTSNPNLYWYRQAAGRGLQLLFYSVGIGQISSEVPQNLSASRPQDRQFILSSKKLLLSDSGFYLCAWSPVIRTGELFFGEGSRLTVL.